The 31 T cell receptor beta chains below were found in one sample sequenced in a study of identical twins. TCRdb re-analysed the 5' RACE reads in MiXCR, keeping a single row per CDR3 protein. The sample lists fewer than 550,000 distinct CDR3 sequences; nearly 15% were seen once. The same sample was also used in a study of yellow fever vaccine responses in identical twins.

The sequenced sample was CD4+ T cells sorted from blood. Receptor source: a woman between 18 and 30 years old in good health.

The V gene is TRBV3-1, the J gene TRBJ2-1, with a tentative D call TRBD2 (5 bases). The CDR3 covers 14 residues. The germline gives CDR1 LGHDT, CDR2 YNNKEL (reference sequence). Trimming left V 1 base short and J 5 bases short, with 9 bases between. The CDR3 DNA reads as TGTGCCAGCAGCCAAGGTAGAGGGAACAATGAGCAGTTCTTC. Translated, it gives CASSQGRGNNEQFF.

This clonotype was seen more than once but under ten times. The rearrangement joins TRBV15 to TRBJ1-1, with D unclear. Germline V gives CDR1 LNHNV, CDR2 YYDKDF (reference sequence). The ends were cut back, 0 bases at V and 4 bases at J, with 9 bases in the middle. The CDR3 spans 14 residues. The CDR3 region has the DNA TGTGCCACCAGCAGAGATTCGGTGGGCACTGAAGCTTTCTTT. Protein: CATSRDSVGTEAFF.

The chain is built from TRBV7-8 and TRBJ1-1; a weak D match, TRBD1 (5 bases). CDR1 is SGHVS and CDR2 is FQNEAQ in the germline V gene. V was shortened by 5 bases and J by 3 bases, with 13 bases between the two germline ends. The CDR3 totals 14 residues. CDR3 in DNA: TGTGCCAGCAGCGCCCTGGGGGTCGACACTGAAGCTTTCTTT. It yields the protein CASSALGVDTEAFF.

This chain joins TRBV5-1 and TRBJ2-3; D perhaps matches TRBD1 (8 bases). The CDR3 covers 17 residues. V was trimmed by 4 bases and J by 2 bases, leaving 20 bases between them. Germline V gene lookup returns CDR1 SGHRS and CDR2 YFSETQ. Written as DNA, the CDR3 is TGCGCCAGCAGCGGGGGGGCAGGGGGCGCCCACACAGATACGCAGTATTTT. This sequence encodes CASSGGAGGAHTDTQYF.

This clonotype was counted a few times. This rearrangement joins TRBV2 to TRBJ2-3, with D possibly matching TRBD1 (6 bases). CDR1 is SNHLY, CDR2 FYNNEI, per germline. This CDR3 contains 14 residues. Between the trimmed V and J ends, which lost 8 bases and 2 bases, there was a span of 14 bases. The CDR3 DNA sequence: TGTGCCAGCCGCCGGGGACAAAACACAGATACGCAGTATTTT. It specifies CASRRGQNTDTQYF.

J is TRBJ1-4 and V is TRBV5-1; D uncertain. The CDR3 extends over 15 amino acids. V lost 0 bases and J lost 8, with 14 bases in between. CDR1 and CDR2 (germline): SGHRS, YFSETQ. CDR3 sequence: CASSLALTAGEKLFF. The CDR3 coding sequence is TGCGCCAGCAGCTTGGCCCTGACCGCGGGGGAAAAACTGTTTTTT.

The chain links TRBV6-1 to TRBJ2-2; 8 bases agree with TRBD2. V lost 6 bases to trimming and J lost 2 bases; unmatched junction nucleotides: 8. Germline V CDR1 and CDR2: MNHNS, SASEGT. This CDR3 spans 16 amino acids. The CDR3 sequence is CASRPTGTSNTGELFF. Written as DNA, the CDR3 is TGTGCCAGCAGACCCACCGGGACTAGTAACACCGGGGAGCTGTTTTTT.

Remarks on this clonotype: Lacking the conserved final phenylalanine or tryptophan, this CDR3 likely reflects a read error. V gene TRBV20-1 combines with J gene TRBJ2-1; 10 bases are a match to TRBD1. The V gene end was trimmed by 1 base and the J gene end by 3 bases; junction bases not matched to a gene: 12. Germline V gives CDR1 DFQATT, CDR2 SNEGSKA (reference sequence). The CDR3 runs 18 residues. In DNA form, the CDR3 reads TGCAGTGCTAGAGCGAAAGGAGGGACAGGGGTCGACTACAATGAGCAGTTCCTC. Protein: CSARAKGGTGVDYNEQFL.

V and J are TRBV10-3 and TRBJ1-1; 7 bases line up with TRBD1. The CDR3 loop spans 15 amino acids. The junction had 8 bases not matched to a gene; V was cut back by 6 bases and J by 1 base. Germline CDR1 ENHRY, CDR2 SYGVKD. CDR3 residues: CAISRGQDQNTEAFF. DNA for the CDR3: TGTGCCATCAGCAGAGGACAGGACCAGAACACTGAAGCTTTCTTT.

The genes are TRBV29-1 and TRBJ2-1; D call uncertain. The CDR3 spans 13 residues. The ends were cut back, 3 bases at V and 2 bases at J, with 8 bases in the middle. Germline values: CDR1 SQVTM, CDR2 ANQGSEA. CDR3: CSVDKFAYNEQFF. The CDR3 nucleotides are TGCAGCGTTGACAAGTTTGCCTACAATGAGCAGTTCTTC.

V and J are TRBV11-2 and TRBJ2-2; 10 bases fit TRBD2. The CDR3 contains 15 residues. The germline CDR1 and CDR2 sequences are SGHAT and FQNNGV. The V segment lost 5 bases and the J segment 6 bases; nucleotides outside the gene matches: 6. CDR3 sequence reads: CASSRAGGPSGELFF. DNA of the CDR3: TGTGCCAGCAGCAGAGCGGGAGGGCCCTCCGGGGAGCTGTTTTTT.

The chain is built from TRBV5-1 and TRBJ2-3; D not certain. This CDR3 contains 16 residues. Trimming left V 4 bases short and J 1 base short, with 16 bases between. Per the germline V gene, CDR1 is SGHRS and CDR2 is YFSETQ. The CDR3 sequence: CASSPLTGPGTDTQYF. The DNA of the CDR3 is TGCGCCAGCAGCCCCCTCACCGGCCCGGGCACAGATACGCAGTATTTT.

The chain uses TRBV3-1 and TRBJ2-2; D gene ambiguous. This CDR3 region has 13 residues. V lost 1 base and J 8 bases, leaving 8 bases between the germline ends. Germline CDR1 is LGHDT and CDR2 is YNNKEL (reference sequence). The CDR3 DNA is TGTGCCAGCAGCCAAGGGTCGATAGGGGAGCTGTTTTTT. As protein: CASSQGSIGELFF. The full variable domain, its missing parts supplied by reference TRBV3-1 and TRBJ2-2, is DTAVSQTPKYLVTQMGNDKSIKCEQNLGHDTMYWYKQDSKKFLKIMFSYNNKELIINETVPNRFSPKSPDKAHLNLHINSLELGDSAVYFCASSQGSIGELFFGEGSRLTVL.

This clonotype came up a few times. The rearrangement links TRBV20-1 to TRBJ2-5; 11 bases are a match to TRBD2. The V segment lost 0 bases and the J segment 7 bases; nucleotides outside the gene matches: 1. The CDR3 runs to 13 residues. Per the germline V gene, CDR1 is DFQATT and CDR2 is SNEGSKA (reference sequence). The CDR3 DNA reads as TGCAGTGCTAGAGATGGACTAGCGGGGACCCAGTACTTC. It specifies CSARDGLAGTQYF.

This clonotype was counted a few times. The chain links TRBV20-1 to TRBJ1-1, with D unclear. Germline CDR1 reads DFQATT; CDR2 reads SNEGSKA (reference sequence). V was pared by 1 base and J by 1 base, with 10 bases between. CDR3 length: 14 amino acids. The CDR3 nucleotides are TGCAGTGCTAGAGGCGACCCGGGGAACACTGAAGCTTTCTTT. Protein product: CSARGDPGNTEAFF.

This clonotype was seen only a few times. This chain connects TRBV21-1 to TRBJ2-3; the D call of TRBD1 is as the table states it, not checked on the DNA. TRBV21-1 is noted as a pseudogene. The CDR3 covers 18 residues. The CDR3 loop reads CASSKGPGADSSTDTQYF. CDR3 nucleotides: TGTGCCAGCAGCAAAGGTCCGGGGGCAGACTCTAGCACAGATACGCAGTATTTT.

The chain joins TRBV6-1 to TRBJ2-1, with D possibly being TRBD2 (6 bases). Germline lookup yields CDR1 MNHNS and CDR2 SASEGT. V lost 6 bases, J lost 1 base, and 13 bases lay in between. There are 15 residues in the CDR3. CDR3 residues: CASSVRLGSYNEQFF. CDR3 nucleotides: TGTGCCAGCAGCGTTCGACTAGGGTCCTACAATGAGCAGTTCTTC.

CDR3 in amino acids: CSAGDTGQPTTKNIQYF. CDR3 in DNA: TGCAGTGCTGGCGATACCGGACAGCCTACCACCAAAAACATTCAGTACTTC. The chain is built from TRBV20-1 and TRBJ2-4, with D tentatively TRBD1 (6 bases). The CDR3 totals 17 residues. V was clipped by 5 bases and J by 2 bases, with 22 bases between them. Germline V gene data show CDR1 as DFQATT and CDR2 as SNEGSKA (reference sequence).

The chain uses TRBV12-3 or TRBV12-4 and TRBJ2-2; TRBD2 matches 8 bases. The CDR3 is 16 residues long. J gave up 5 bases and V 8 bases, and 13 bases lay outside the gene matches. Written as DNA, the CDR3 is TGTGCCAGCCGGGTCGGGAGGGCCGGCTGGACCGGGGAGCTGTTTTTT. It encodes CASRVGRAGWTGELFF.

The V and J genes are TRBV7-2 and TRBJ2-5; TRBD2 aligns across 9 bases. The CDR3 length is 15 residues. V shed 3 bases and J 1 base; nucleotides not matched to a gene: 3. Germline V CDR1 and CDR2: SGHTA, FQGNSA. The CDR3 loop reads CASSFRTSAQETQYF. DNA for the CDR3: TGTGCCAGCAGCTTCAGGACTAGCGCCCAAGAGACCCAGTACTTC.

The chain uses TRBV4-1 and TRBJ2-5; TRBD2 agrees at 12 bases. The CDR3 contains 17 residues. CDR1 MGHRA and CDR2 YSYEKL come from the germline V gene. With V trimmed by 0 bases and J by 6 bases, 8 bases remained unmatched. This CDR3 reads CASSQDPLAGGRQTQYF. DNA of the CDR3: TGCGCCAGCAGCCAAGATCCCCTAGCGGGAGGGCGACAGACCCAGTACTTC.

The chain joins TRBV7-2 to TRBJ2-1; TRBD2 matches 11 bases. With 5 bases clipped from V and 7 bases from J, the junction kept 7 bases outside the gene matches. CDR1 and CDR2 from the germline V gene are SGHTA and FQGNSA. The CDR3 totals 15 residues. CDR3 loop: CASSPGGTSGNEQFF. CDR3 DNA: TGTGCCAGCAGCCCCGGCGGGACTAGCGGTAATGAGCAGTTCTTC.

This CDR3 is CASSLRQAPTDTQYF. As DNA, the CDR3 is TGTGCCAGCAGTCTACGACAGGCGCCCACAGATACGCAGTATTTT. V gene TRBV2 combines with J gene TRBJ2-3, with a tentative D call TRBD1 (6 bases). The CDR3 spans 15 residues. V lost 5 bases and J 2 bases, leaving 14 bases between the germline ends. CDR1 and CDR2 from the germline V gene are SNHLY and FYNNEI.

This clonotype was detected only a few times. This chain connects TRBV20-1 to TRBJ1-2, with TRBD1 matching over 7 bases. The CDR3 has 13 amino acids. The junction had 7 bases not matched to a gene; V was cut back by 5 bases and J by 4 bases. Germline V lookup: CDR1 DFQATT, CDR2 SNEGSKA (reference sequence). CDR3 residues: CSAGATGSYGYTF. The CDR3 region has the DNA TGCAGTGCTGGGGCGACAGGGAGCTATGGCTACACCTTC.

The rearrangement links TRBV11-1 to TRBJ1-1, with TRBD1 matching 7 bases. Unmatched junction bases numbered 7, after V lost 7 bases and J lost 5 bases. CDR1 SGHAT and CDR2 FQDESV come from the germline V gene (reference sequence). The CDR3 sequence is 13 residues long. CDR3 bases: TGTGCCAGCACCCCACAGGGGAATACTGAAGCTTTCTTT. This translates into CASTPQGNTEAFF.

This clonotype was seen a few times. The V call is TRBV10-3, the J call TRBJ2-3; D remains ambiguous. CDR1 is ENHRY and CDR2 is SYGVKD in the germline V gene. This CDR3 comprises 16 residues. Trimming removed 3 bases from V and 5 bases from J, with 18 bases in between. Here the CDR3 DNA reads TGTGCCATCAGTGACACGGGTCAAGGGCCCAGAGATACGCAGTATTTT. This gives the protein CAISDTGQGPRDTQYF.

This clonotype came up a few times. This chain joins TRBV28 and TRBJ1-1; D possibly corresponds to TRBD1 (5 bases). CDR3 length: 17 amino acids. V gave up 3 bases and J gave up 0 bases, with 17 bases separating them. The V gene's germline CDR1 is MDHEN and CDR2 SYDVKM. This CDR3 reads CASSFSPFGALNTEAFF. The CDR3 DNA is TGTGCCAGCAGTTTTTCCCCGTTTGGGGCGTTGAACACTGAAGCTTTCTTT.

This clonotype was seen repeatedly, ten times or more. The CDR3 here is CSARGTRGETQYF. CDR3 bases: TGCAGTGCTAGAGGGACTAGGGGAGAGACCCAGTACTTC. The chain has TRBV20-1 and TRBJ2-5, with 7 bases that match TRBD2. With V trimmed by 1 base and J by 4 bases, 3 bases remained unmatched. The germline V gene has CDR1 DFQATT and CDR2 SNEGSKA (reference sequence). This CDR3 has 13 amino acids.

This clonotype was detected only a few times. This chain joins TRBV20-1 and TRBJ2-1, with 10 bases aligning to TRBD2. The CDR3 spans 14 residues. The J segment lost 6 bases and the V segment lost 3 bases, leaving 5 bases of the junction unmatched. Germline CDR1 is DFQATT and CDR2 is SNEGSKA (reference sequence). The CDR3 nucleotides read TGCAGTGCTAGTCAAGCTAGCGGGAGCAATGAGCAGTTCTTC. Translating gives CSASQASGSNEQFF.

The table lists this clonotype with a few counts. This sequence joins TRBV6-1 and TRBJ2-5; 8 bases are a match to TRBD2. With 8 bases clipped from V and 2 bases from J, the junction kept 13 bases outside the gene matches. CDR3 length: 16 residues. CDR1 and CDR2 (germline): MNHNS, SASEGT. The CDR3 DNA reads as TGTGCCAGCTCAGGTTGGAAAGCGGGGGTTCAAGAGACCCAGTACTTC. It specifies CASSGWKAGVQETQYF.

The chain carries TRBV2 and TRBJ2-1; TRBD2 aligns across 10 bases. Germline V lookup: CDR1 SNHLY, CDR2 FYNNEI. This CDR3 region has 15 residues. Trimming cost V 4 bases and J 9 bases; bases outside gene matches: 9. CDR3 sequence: CASSVSASGSGEQFF. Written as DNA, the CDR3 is TGTGCCAGCAGTGTATCGGCTAGCGGGAGTGGTGAGCAGTTCTTC.